Listed below are T cell receptor beta chains from one sample, sequenced in a study of regulatory T cells in long-lasting Graves disease. TCRdb reanalysed the multiplex PCR reads using MiXCR and keeps one entry per CDR3 protein. The sample has about 470,000 distinct CDR3 sequences; approximately 15% are singletons. The same specimen was also included in a second study, on T cells in Graves' hyperthyroidism and ophthalmopathy.

This material consisted of peripheral blood mononuclear cells (PBMCs), taken at new diagnosis, from a patient treated with antithyroid drugs. These receptors originate from a woman younger than 45 with Graves disease. CDR3s include the opening cysteine and the closing phenylalanine or tryptophan. A D gene is named only where the DNA matches it firmly. Clone size is given for some rows only: seen once, a few or many times, or a class if the clone is expanded.

V gene,J gene,clone size,D gene,CDR3 protein,CDR3 DNA
TRBV20-1,TRBJ2-7,many,-,CSARQGVGYYEQYF,TGCAGTGCTAGACAGGGAGTCGGCTACTACGAGCAGTACTTC
TRBV7-2,TRBJ1-5,-,-,CASSLAPGASNQPQHF,TGTGCCAGCAGCTTAGCTCCCGGAGCTAGCAATCAGCCCCAGCATTTT
TRBV4-1,TRBJ2-5,few,TRBD1,CASSQVDREETQYF,TGCGCCAGCAGCCAAGTTGACAGGGAAGAGACCCAGTACTTC
TRBV30,TRBJ1-1,many,-,CAWSPTVVNTEAFF,TGTGCCTGGAGTCCTACGGTGGTGAACACTGAAGCTTTCTTT
TRBV2,TRBJ2-7,many,TRBD2,CAVSPGTSGRAYEQYF,TGTGCCGTAAGTCCCGGGACTAGCGGGAGGGCCTACGAGCAGTACTTC
TRBV18,TRBJ1-1,many,-,CASSPRTNTEAFF,TGTGCCAGCAGTCCTCGGACGAACACTGAAGCTTTCTTT
TRBV3-1,TRBJ2-5,few,TRBD2,CASRPILAGQETQYF,TGTGCCAGCAGACCTATACTAGCGGGACAAGAGACCCAGTACTTC
TRBV28,TRBJ2-7,many,TRBD1,CASSFGGGTGSYEQYF,TGTGCCAGCAGTTTCGGAGGTGGGACAGGGTCCTACGAGCAGTACTTC
TRBV7-6,TRBJ2-7,-,-,CASSQVQAAGSYEQYF,TGCGCCAGCAGCCAAGTCCAGGCCGCGGGCTCCTACGAGCAGTACTTC
TRBV7-2,TRBJ2-3,few,-,CASSLGHPADTQYF,TGTGCCAGCAGCTTAGGCCACCCCGCAGATACGCAGTATTTT
TRBV30,TRBJ1-6,many,-,CAHSTGIASPLHF,TGTGCCCACTCAACCGGGATCGCTTCACCCCTCCACTTT
TRBV3-1,TRBJ2-7,many,-,CASSPLGRGSSYEQYF,TGTGCCAGCAGCCCCCTGGGCCGTGGGTCCTCCTACGAGCAGTACTTC
TRBV11-2,TRBJ2-7,many,TRBD2,CASSLGLAGGEQYF,TGTGCCAGCAGCTTGGGACTAGCGGGAGGCGAGCAGTACTTC
TRBV12-3/TRBV12-4,TRBJ2-3,many,-,CASSLAAKSDTQYF,TGTGCCAGCAGTTTAGCGGCTAAATCAGATACGCAGTATTTT
TRBV10-3,TRBJ2-2,-,TRBD2,CAISESNAGGPSSRELFF,TGTGCCATCAGTGAGTCGAATGCGGGAGGGCCGAGTAGCCGGGAGCTGTTTTTT
TRBV15,TRBJ2-1,-,TRBD2,CATSRGRGGNEQFF,TGTGCCACCAGCCGCGGGAGGGGAGGCAATGAGCAGTTCTTC
TRBV5-1,TRBJ2-1,many,-,CASSLNNEQFF,TGTGCCAGCAGCTTAAACAATGAGCAGTTCTTC